The sequence of this TCR beta chain was determined in a study of cytomegalovirus exposure and HLA in healthy donors. A multiplex PCR was run with 60 Vbeta primers and 13 Jbeta primers. Data came from immunoSEQ multiplex PCR; TCRdb stores just in-frame clones and leaves some out. The sample consists of 65,000 to 85,000 clones, 60% to 75% of them appearing once. Comment on this clone: As yet, its antigen is unknown.

CDR1 is MGHRA and CDR2 is YSYEKL in the germline V gene. CDR3 length equals 17 residues. Trimming took 0 bases from V and 7 from J; bases not matched to a gene: 13. Study observations and caveats: Later, an analysis found that common viral pathogens appeared to be linked with several of the most significant clusters. The authors later found HLA-associated TCR beta chains more clonally expanded than equally common others. Whilst most TCR sequences proved rare, a subset of public TCRs occurred across many donors.

The TCR was taken from a male donor in good health and CMV-seropositive. Material: PBMCs. This sequence joins TRBV4-1 and TRBJ2-7, with TRBD2 matching over 9 bases. For the CDR3, the DNA is TGCGCCAGCAGCCAAGATCCAGCGGGAGGCCTTTTGGTGGAGCAGTACTTC. Protein sequence: CASSQDPAGGLLVEQYF.